This TCR beta chain was recorded in a study of T cell repertoires in cytomegalovirus infection. At the level of the study: Recently identified HLA-C-restricted CMV epitopes were among the peptides used. Public TCR beta signatures provided an indication of both CMV infection and a matching HLA type. Overall study findings and caveats: Identification of carriers of CMV plus the relevant HLA was performed using cumulative public TCR beta family frequency. Predominance within the ex vivo response was attributable to HLA-C-restricted CMV-specific TCR beta clonotypes.

TCRdb re-called the reads through MiXCR, storing one row per CDR3 protein. This sample yields about 160,000 distinct CDR3 sequences, of which roughly 21% are seen a single time; 20% to 30% belongs to the top ten. Germline CDR1 reads LGHDT; CDR2 reads YNNKEL (reference sequence). The CDR3 totals 16 residues. V dropped 4 bases and J dropped 2; count of bases not matched to a gene: 6. This clonotype has a handful of counts. Its antigen is undetermined. V gene TRBV3-1 combines with J gene TRBJ2-7; 12 bases align to TRBD2. This TCR was sampled from a human donor in good health (CMV status not recorded). Some clones in this sample may be carry-over from other donors' samples. The sample in question was CD8+ T cells from cultured PBMCs, obtained from culture after CMV antigen stimulation. The CDR3 nucleotides are TGTGCCAGCAGCCCGCTAGCGGGGGGGACCCCCTACGAGCAGTACTTC. This sequence encodes CASSPLAGGTPYEQYF.